Below, 9 T cell receptor beta chains from the same sample are listed, as sequenced in a study of T-cell memory formation after mild COVID-19. TCRdb used MiXCR to reprocess the 5' RACE reads, holding one entry per CDR3 protein. This table holds about 320,000 distinct CDR3 sequences, 13% to 15% found once. The sequenced sample was PBMCs or a T cell subset sorted from them (not recorded which). The source is a man aged 18 to 29 who had mild COVID-19 (a few samples of this study predate the infection). Cell type and time point are not known.

This chain uses TRBV20-1 with TRBJ1-1; tentatively, D is TRBD1 (6 bases). CDR1 DFQATT and CDR2 SNEGSKA come from the germline V gene (reference sequence). This CDR3 is built from 13 residues. With 2 bases removed from V and 10 bases from J, the gap between germline ends came to 17 bases. The CDR3 bases are TGCAGTGCTAGATCAGGGGACGCCTTAAGAGCTTTCTTT. Protein sequence: CSARSGDALRAFF.

This clonotype was observed a few times. The chain employs TRBV30 and TRBJ1-5; D is undetermined. Germline V CDR1 and CDR2: GTSNPN, SVGIG (reference sequence). CDR3 length: 13 residues. V was shortened by 2 bases and J by 2 bases, with 7 bases between the two germline ends. CDR3 protein: CAWSLSGNQPQHF. The CDR3 DNA follows: TGTGCCTGGAGTTTAAGTGGCAATCAGCCCCAGCATTTT. Variable domain in full (rest from reference TRBV30 and TRBJ1-5): SQTIHQWPATLVQPVGSPLSLECTVEGTSNPNLYWYRQAAGRGLQLLFYSVGIGQISSEVPQNLSASRPQDRQFILSSKKLLLSDSGFYLCAWSLSGNQPQHFGDGTRLSIL.

This clonotype turned up a few times. The chain employs TRBV29-1 and TRBJ2-7; 7 bases map to TRBD2. The germline CDR1 and CDR2 sequences are SQVTM and ANQGSEA. The CDR3 loop spans 13 amino acids. The J segment lost 5 bases and the V segment lost 4 bases, leaving 8 bases of the junction unmatched. For the CDR3, the DNA is TGCAGCGTTGTGGGAATGGGACTAAACGAGCAGTACTTC. Its translation: CSVVGMGLNEQYF.

The V gene is TRBV29-1, the J gene TRBJ1-5, with D possibly matching TRBD1 (5 bases). The V gene lost 4 bases and the J gene lost 0 bases, with 10 bases spanning the gap. There are 14 residues in the CDR3. From germline, CDR1 is SQVTM and CDR2 ANQGSEA. CDR3 sequence (DNA): TGCAGCGTTGGAGACAGAGCTAGCAATCAGCCCCAGCATTTT. Its translation: CSVGDRASNQPQHF.

This clonotype was recorded a few times. The V call is TRBV20-1, the J call TRBJ2-2; tentatively, D is TRBD2 (6 bases). Germline loops: CDR1 DFQATT, CDR2 SNEGSKA (reference sequence). The CDR3 has 16 amino acids. Trimming took 3 bases from V and 4 from J, leaving 18 bases between them. The CDR3 DNA reads as TGCAGTGCTAGTGGGGCTGTCGGGGGTGGCACCGGGGAGCTGTTTTTT. Translating gives CSASGAVGGGTGELFF.

In its sample, this clonotype was seen a few times. The CDR3: CASSPTDSLNTEAFF. CDR3 in DNA: TGTGCCAGCAGCCCAACGGACAGCTTGAACACTGAAGCTTTCTTT. The rearrangement joins TRBV4-2 to TRBJ1-1; perhaps TRBD1 as D (6 bases). The CDR3 is 15 residues long. Germline CDR1 is LGHNA and CDR2 is YNFKEQ. V was clipped by 4 bases and J by 0 bases, with 12 bases between them.

The chain links TRBV4-1 to TRBJ2-5; D is unresolved. The CDR3 loop spans 14 amino acids. CDR1 is MGHRA, CDR2 YSYEKL, per germline. Trimming pared 1 base from V and 4 bases from J, leaving 10 bases between. The CDR3 DNA reads as TGCGCCAGCAGCCAAGTAGGGTGGGGAGAGACCCAGTACTTC. Protein product: CASSQVGWGETQYF.

The V call is TRBV7-3, the J call TRBJ1-6; possibly TRBD1 for D (6 bases). The V end lost 5 bases, the J end lost 7 bases, and 12 bases lay between the germline ends. Germline V CDR1 and CDR2: SGHTA, FQGTGA. This CDR3 has 14 residues. The CDR3, as DNA: TGTGCCAGCAGCCGTGGACAGATAAATTCACCCCTCCACTTT. This codes for CASSRGQINSPLHF.

V and J are TRBV7-2 and TRBJ1-2; 8 bases map to TRBD1. Germline CDR1 is SGHTA and CDR2 is FQGNSA. This CDR3 contains 15 residues. The J segment lost 4 bases and the V segment lost 6 bases, leaving 10 bases of the junction unmatched. The CDR3 region is CASSRDRGDGYGYTF. CDR3 DNA: TGTGCCAGCAGTCGTGACAGGGGAGATGGCTATGGCTACACCTTC.